The rows below give T cell receptor beta chains drawn from one sample of a study of blood T cells in healthy people across ages. Each CDR3 protein is one row after TCRdb ran MiXCR on the 5' RACE reads. The repertoire has about 800,000 distinct CDR3 sequences, about 25% of them found once; the top ten carry approximately 4%. These data were also filed under a second study, of T cells of mothers and their children.

Sequenced material: blood. The receptors come from a boy aged 10-17 years in good health. Both conserved end residues are part of each CDR3. Fields, in order: clone size, J gene, V gene, D gene, CDR3 protein, CDR3 DNA. A D gene is named only where the DNA matches it firmly. For some rows the clone size is stated as once, few or many, or as a class when expanded; others skip it.

abundance: -; j_gene: TRBJ2-5; v_gene: TRBV6-2/TRBV6-3; d_gene: -; CDR3aa: CASRPNLGGETQYF; CDR3nt: TGTGCCAGCAGGCCCAACTTGGGAGGAGAGACCCAGTACTTC
abundance: -; j_gene: TRBJ2-5; v_gene: TRBV2; d_gene: -; CDR3aa: CASSDAAPRETQYF; CDR3nt: TGTGCCAGCAGTGACGCGGCTCCTCGCGAGACCCAGTACTTC
abundance: few; j_gene: TRBJ2-5; v_gene: TRBV20-1; d_gene: TRBD2; CDR3aa: CSVQAGRGETQYF; CDR3nt: TGCAGTGTTCAAGCGGGGCGGGGAGAGACCCAGTACTTC
abundance: few; j_gene: TRBJ1-4; v_gene: TRBV15; d_gene: -; CDR3aa: CATSRDNRATNEKLFF; CDR3nt: TGTGCCACCAGCAGAGATAATCGGGCTACTAATGAAAAACTGTTTTTT
abundance: -; j_gene: TRBJ2-5; v_gene: TRBV12-3/TRBV12-4; d_gene: TRBD2; CDR3aa: CASSFRTSVQETQYF; CDR3nt: TGTGCCAGCAGTTTTAGGACTAGCGTCCAAGAGACCCAGTACTTC
abundance: -; j_gene: TRBJ1-4; v_gene: TRBV12-3/TRBV12-4; d_gene: -; CDR3aa: CASSFQGEKLFF; CDR3nt: TGTGCCAGCAGCTTCCAGGGGGAAAAACTGTTTTTT
abundance: -; j_gene: TRBJ1-3; v_gene: TRBV6-1; d_gene: TRBD1; CDR3aa: CASSRGQSGSGNTIYF; CDR3nt: TGTGCCAGCAGCCGGGGACAGTCTGGCTCTGGAAACACCATATATTTT
abundance: few; j_gene: TRBJ2-6; v_gene: TRBV15; d_gene: -; CDR3aa: CATRQSGANVLTF; CDR3nt: TGTGCCACCAGGCAGTCTGGGGCCAACGTCCTGACTTTC
abundance: few; j_gene: TRBJ2-7; v_gene: TRBV7-8; d_gene: -; CDR3aa: CASSQREGAYEQYF; CDR3nt: TGTGCCAGCAGCCAAAGGGAGGGGGCCTACGAGCAGTACTTC
abundance: -; j_gene: TRBJ2-5; v_gene: TRBV29-1; d_gene: TRBD2; CDR3aa: CSVVDPGLAWETQYF; CDR3nt: TGCAGCGTTGTGGATCCGGGACTAGCGTGGGAGACCCAGTACTTC
abundance: few; j_gene: TRBJ2-1; v_gene: TRBV7-9; d_gene: -; CDR3aa: CASSLDLDEQFF; CDR3nt: TGTGCCAGCAGCCTCGACTTGGATGAGCAGTTCTTC
abundance: few; j_gene: TRBJ2-7; v_gene: TRBV30; d_gene: -; CDR3aa: CAWSVGYEQYF; CDR3nt: TGTGCCTGGAGTGTCGGGTACGAGCAGTACTTC
abundance: -; j_gene: TRBJ1-6; v_gene: TRBV7-2; d_gene: TRBD1; CDR3aa: CASRTGTGAYSPLHF; CDR3nt: TGTGCCAGCAGGACCGGGACAGGGGCGTATTCACCCCTCCACTTT
abundance: -; j_gene: TRBJ2-5; v_gene: TRBV27; d_gene: TRBD1; CDR3aa: CASSTDRTGRKGETQYF; CDR3nt: TGTGCCAGCAGTACTGACCGGACAGGGAGGAAAGGAGAGACCCAGTACTTC
abundance: few; j_gene: TRBJ1-3; v_gene: TRBV20-1; d_gene: -; CDR3aa: CSADSGGSGNTIYF; CDR3nt: TGCAGTGCAGACTCCGGGGGCTCTGGAAACACCATATATTTT
abundance: -; j_gene: TRBJ1-6; v_gene: TRBV9; d_gene: -; CDR3aa: CASSVGTSYNSPLHF; CDR3nt: TGTGCCAGCAGCGTAGGGACCTCCTATAATTCACCCCTCCACTTT
abundance: -; j_gene: TRBJ2-1; v_gene: TRBV28; d_gene: -; CDR3aa: CASSSGPLRSYNEQFF; CDR3nt: TGTGCCAGCAGTTCTGGACCCCTGCGGTCCTACAATGAGCAGTTCTTC
abundance: -; j_gene: TRBJ2-1; v_gene: TRBV12-3/TRBV12-4; d_gene: -; CDR3aa: CASTVTLEQFF; CDR3nt: TGTGCCAGCACCGTAACGCTTGAGCAGTTCTTC
abundance: few; j_gene: TRBJ2-1; v_gene: TRBV29-1; d_gene: TRBD2; CDR3aa: CSVDGGRAYNEQFF; CDR3nt: TGCAGCGTTGATGGCGGGAGAGCCTATAATGAGCAGTTCTTC
abundance: few; j_gene: TRBJ2-2; v_gene: TRBV6-6; d_gene: -; CDR3aa: CASRQDLALTGELFF; CDR3nt: TGTGCCAGCAGACAGGACCTCGCTCTCACCGGGGAGCTGTTTTTT
abundance: -; j_gene: TRBJ2-1; v_gene: TRBV6-6; d_gene: TRBD1; CDR3aa: CASTEDRGNEQFF; CDR3nt: TGTGCCAGCACCGAGGACAGGGGCAATGAGCAGTTCTTC
abundance: -; j_gene: TRBJ2-7; v_gene: TRBV7-2; d_gene: TRBD1; CDR3aa: CASSLVGTGAWREQYF; CDR3nt: TGTGCCAGCAGCTTAGTTGGGACAGGGGCGTGGAGGGAGCAGTACTTC
abundance: few; j_gene: TRBJ2-3; v_gene: TRBV6-2/TRBV6-3; d_gene: -; CDR3aa: CARNPRDQTQYF; CDR3nt: TGTGCCAGAAATCCTAGGGATCAAACGCAGTATTTT
abundance: -; j_gene: TRBJ1-4; v_gene: TRBV12-3/TRBV12-4; d_gene: -; CDR3aa: CASTQAGEKLFF; CDR3nt: TGTGCCAGCACGCAAGCCGGCGAAAAACTGTTTTTT
abundance: few; j_gene: TRBJ2-7; v_gene: TRBV20-1; d_gene: -; CDR3aa: CSGWGQWIHEQYF; CDR3nt: TGCAGTGGGTGGGGGCAATGGATCCACGAGCAGTACTTC
abundance: -; j_gene: TRBJ2-5; v_gene: TRBV29-1; d_gene: -; CDR3aa: CSVEDPMDYQETQYF; CDR3nt: TGCAGCGTTGAAGATCCAATGGATTACCAAGAGACCCAGTACTTC
abundance: -; j_gene: TRBJ2-7; v_gene: TRBV7-9; d_gene: TRBD2; CDR3aa: CASSFYEGGVYEQYF; CDR3nt: TGTGCCAGCAGCTTCTATGAGGGAGGGGTTTACGAGCAGTACTTC
abundance: -; j_gene: TRBJ2-5; v_gene: TRBV7-2; d_gene: -; CDR3aa: CASSAWWETQYF; CDR3nt: TGTGCCAGCAGCGCCTGGTGGGAGACCCAGTACTTC
abundance: -; j_gene: TRBJ1-1; v_gene: TRBV19; d_gene: TRBD1; CDR3aa: CASRGQGYTEAFF; CDR3nt: TGTGCCAGTAGAGGACAGGGCTACACTGAAGCTTTCTTT
abundance: -; j_gene: TRBJ1-4; v_gene: TRBV2; d_gene: -; CDR3aa: CASSYGPGGDEKLFF; CDR3nt: TGTGCCAGCAGTTATGGGCCCGGCGGTGATGAAAAACTGTTTTTT
abundance: -; j_gene: TRBJ1-2; v_gene: TRBV7-2; d_gene: TRBD1; CDR3aa: CASSFPRTGDYGYTF; CDR3nt: TGTGCCAGCAGCTTTCCACGGACAGGCGACTATGGCTACACCTTC
abundance: few; j_gene: TRBJ2-4; v_gene: TRBV6-2/TRBV6-3; d_gene: -; CDR3aa: CASSYGAENIQYF; CDR3nt: TGTGCCAGCAGTTACGGTGCAGAAAACATTCAGTACTTC
abundance: -; j_gene: TRBJ2-2; v_gene: TRBV4-1; d_gene: -; CDR3aa: CASKGSGLGTGELFF; CDR3nt: TGCGCCAGCAAGGGGTCAGGGTTGGGCACCGGGGAGCTGTTTTTT
abundance: -; j_gene: TRBJ2-1; v_gene: TRBV5-1; d_gene: -; CDR3aa: CASSLPNNNEQFF; CDR3nt: TGCGCCAGCAGCCTTCCAAATAACAATGAGCAGTTCTTC
abundance: -; j_gene: TRBJ2-5; v_gene: TRBV29-1; d_gene: TRBD2; CDR3aa: CSVQAGGPGTQYF; CDR3nt: TGCAGCGTTCAGGCGGGAGGGCCGGGGACCCAGTACTTC
abundance: few; j_gene: TRBJ2-1; v_gene: TRBV21-1; d_gene: -; CDR3aa: CATPVRGSYNEQFF; CDR3nt: TGTGCCACCCCGGTGCGGGGCTCCTACAATGAGCAGTTCTTC
abundance: -; j_gene: TRBJ1-1; v_gene: TRBV4-1; d_gene: -; CDR3aa: CASSQRVLRGTEAFF; CDR3nt: TGCGCCAGCAGCCAGAGGGTTCTCAGGGGAACTGAAGCTTTCTTT
abundance: few; j_gene: TRBJ2-7; v_gene: TRBV7-9; d_gene: -; CDR3aa: CASSPPSVSSYEQYF; CDR3nt: TGTGCCAGCAGCCCACCTAGCGTAAGCTCCTACGAGCAGTACTTC
abundance: -; j_gene: TRBJ2-5; v_gene: TRBV28; d_gene: TRBD1; CDR3aa: CASSGDRGIGTQYF; CDR3nt: TGTGCCAGCAGTGGGGACAGGGGGATTGGGACCCAGTACTTC
abundance: -; j_gene: TRBJ1-1; v_gene: TRBV6-2/TRBV6-3; d_gene: TRBD1; CDR3aa: CASRSGQGEAFF; CDR3nt: TGTGCCAGCAGATCCGGACAGGGGGAAGCTTTCTTT
abundance: few; j_gene: TRBJ1-1; v_gene: TRBV20-1; d_gene: TRBD1; CDR3aa: CSALGRGQLNTEAFF; CDR3nt: TGCAGTGCTCTGGGCAGGGGGCAGCTAAACACTGAAGCTTTCTTT
abundance: few; j_gene: TRBJ1-2; v_gene: TRBV20-1; d_gene: TRBD1; CDR3aa: CSARDQGQPLGYTF; CDR3nt: TGCAGTGCTAGAGATCAGGGACAGCCCCTCGGCTACACCTTC
abundance: -; j_gene: TRBJ2-7; v_gene: TRBV5-1; d_gene: -; CDR3aa: CASSPFLGEQYF; CDR3nt: TGCGCCAGCAGCCCATTCCTCGGCGAGCAGTACTTC
abundance: few; j_gene: TRBJ2-5; v_gene: TRBV5-1; d_gene: -; CDR3aa: CADQDVKTQYF; CDR3nt: TGCGCCGATCAGGACGTAAAGACCCAGTACTTC